Given below is one TCR beta chain in context. No antigen is known for it. One base away there is no much larger clone; base qualities are not given. The source of the sample is a study of shared clonotypes between healthy human individuals (dated by TCRdb to the early 2020s). In terms of the full investigation: The cohort comprised two women and a few men aged 18 to 49 years. For each donor, three plates each were used for CD4 naive and CD4 memory, two plates were used for CD8 naive, and one plate was used for CD8 memory. Blood TCR repertoires of about five healthy adults were deeply sequenced to estimate repertoire size and the extent of clonotype sharing between individuals. Libraries were prepared and TCR repertoires were sequenced by different laboratories using diverse techniques, in order to increase sequencing depth and limit assay-specific biases. Leukapheresis yielded between about 0.85 and 10 billion PBMCs per donor. Results the study describes overall, beyond this receptor: Incomplete sequencing was indicated by rarefaction of sorted-subset datasets, despite the large sequencing depth. Because the study included only a small number of donors, the genetic and exposure-history diversity represented was limited. Larger estimated clonotype richness was generally found for naive subsets than for memory subsets. Sampling was limited to blood, and TCR repertoires in tissue likely differ from TCR repertoires in blood. Across four donors, approximately 4.9% of naive CD4, around 3.5% of naive CD8, under 2.5% of memory CD4, and under 0.45% of memory CD8 clonotypes were shared. Compared with non-shared clonotypes, the clonotypes found in all four sorted-subset donors had higher generation probabilities. Based on pairwise subsampling, the degree of clonotype sharing among donors was expected to be affected by sequencing depth.

Healthy HIV-negative adults with no recently reported acute infections or vaccinations were included as donors. Only Caucasian adults living in Nashville, Tennessee, USA were represented among the donors. CD8 memory samples combined magnetically selected CD45RO+ cells with CCR7-negative CD45RA+ effector memory (TemRA) cells. After blood collection by leukapheresis, PBMCs were isolated using Ficoll-Histopaque density gradient centrifugation and then cryopreserved in the vapor phase of liquid nitrogen. Analytical flow cytometry was used to check the purity and quantity of every magnetically sorted T cell population. Each sorted fraction had its genomic DNA isolated and then quantified by UV absorbance on a Nanodrop 2000c. TCR CDR3 regions were amplified from genomic DNA by multiplex PCR using the deep immunoSEQ assay. Extracted genomic DNA from each cell subset was spread evenly across all wells of several immunoSEQ 96-well plates, with each plate serving as a replicate. Each replicate PCR for sorted subsets received approximately 220 ng genomic DNA, equal to about 30,000 T cell genomes. Purified libraries were quantified with a Qubit 3.0 fluorometer, sized on a Bioanalyzer 2100, and re-quantified with the KAPA Library Quantification kit. A separate single-read 150-cycle Illumina NextSeq 550 flow cell was used to sequence each immunoSEQ 96-well plate. The authors' pipeline ran thus. Because the immunoSEQ output included only junctional sequences and no quality scores, the filtering could not be the same as the filtering used for full-length reads. To assign V/J genes and CDR3, sequences were annotated using PyIR, a Python wrapper for IgBLAST v1.9, with IMGT germline references. Any read was removed if the V/J assignment was weak (E-value above 1e-6), the CDR3 was missing, or the read contained stop codons, out-of-frame junctions, or ambiguous translated residues. V3J clonotypes were defined by identical inferred V gene, J gene, and CDR3 amino acid sequence. Percentage overlap between repertoires was calculated by dividing the number of shared unique clonotypes by the size of the smaller repertoire. Three approaches were used to assess repertoire richness: RTK rarefaction, the Chao1 estimator, and Recon v2.1 estimates of unobserved clonotypes. Generation probabilities were computed with OLGA for all TCRbeta clonotypes obtained by the gDNA method from four donors. TCRdb took this table from immuneACCESS and kept in-frame rearrangements with V and J called. Such tables lack part of the clones; where checked against another copy, unresolved V genes explain under half of the gap, and the rest is unexplained. V, J and clone size derive from that table, while D and trimming were established from the DNA sequence. The sample records some 380,000 clones, around 96% of which are singletons. Clones ranked in the top ten supply 0.32% of the sample.

This TCR came from a man aged 25-45 years in good health. Sequencing was carried out using memory CD8+ T cells sorted from blood. According to the study, the label for this sample's cell subset or site signals: CD45RO+ cells pooled with CCR7-negative TemRA cells.

The bases are TGTGCCAGCAGCCACCCAAGACAGGGCCGCTACGAGCAGTACTTC. It encodes CASSHPRQGRYEQYF. The rearranged chain carries TRBV7-9 and TRBJ2-7, and 7 junctional nucleotides match TRBD1. CDR1 SEHNR and CDR2 FQNEAQ are derived from the germline V gene (reference sequence). Ends trimmed: V by 5 bases, J by 3 bases; bases unmatched to a gene: 10. The CDR3 covers 15 residues, taking in both the cysteine and the phenylalanine. The DNA shown is the 45-base CDR3, in frame from base 1.